This T cell receptor (beta chain) was sequenced in a study of OX40 agonist ivuxolimab in advanced cancers. Looking at the study overall: As their treatment, patients were administered ivuxolimab, an agonistic anti-OX40 (CD134) antibody. Recorded diagnoses for dose-escalation patients were hepatocellular carcinoma, melanoma, renal cell or head and neck cancer. Patients were under 90% male with ages roughly 20 to 90, mean 60.

General study points: Among expanded peripheral T cells, antigen specificity went undetermined.

Of note for this clone: Its antigen is unknown.

Assay used: immunoSEQ multiplex PCR; TCRdb lists only in-frame clones, some missing. The sample carries approximately 62,000 clones, almost 95% recorded once. The V end was cut by 4 bases, the J end by 3 bases, with 13 bases between. Germline lookup yields CDR1 SNHLY and CDR2 FYNNEI. The CDR3 has 14 amino acids. This chain uses TRBV2 with TRBJ2-7, with D possibly TRBD2 on 5 matching bases. Sequencing used CD4+ or CD8+ T cells sorted from blood, obtained in a trial of the OX40 agonist ivuxolimab. This receptor was taken from an adult with an advanced solid tumor such as melanoma, head and neck, liver or kidney cancer. The CDR3 bases are TGTGCCAGCAGTGTAGAGGGATCGGGCTACGAGCAGTACTTC. Amino acid sequence: CASSVEGSGYEQYF.